This T cell receptor (beta chain) came from a study of tumor-infiltrating lymphocytes in localized non-small cell lung cancer. General study findings and limits: IM1 and IM2 tumors showed no difference in T-cell fraction.

About this clone itself: Its antigen is undetermined.

This CDR3 region has 15 residues. Per the germline V gene, CDR1 is SGHNT and CDR2 is YENEEA. Trimming stripped 0 bases from V and 3 bases from J, with 10 bases between. This table comes from immunoSEQ multiplex PCR, and its TCRdb copy is limited to in-frame clones, with some not included. The data show about 12,000 clones, 80% to 90% seen once. The receptor comes from a human donor with non-small cell lung cancer. The material sequenced was lung tumor tissue. V usage is TRBV11-3 and J usage is TRBJ2-3; D is possibly TRBD2 (6 bases). In nucleotides, the CDR3 is TGTGCCAGCAGCTTAGAGGGGGGATCGACAGATACGCAGTATTTT. It codes for CASSLEGGSTDTQYF.